This T cell receptor beta chain originates from a study of OX40 agonist ivuxolimab in advanced cancers. Overall study: In this trial design, patients received ivuxolimab intravenously at 0.01 to 10 mg/kg every 2 weeks.

TCRdb keeps only in-frame clones here, not all; method: immunoSEQ multiplex PCR. The sample lists approximately 49,000 clones, about 88% occurring once. The V gene's germline CDR1 is MDHEN and CDR2 SYDVKM. The length of the CDR3 is 15 residues. V was clipped by 5 bases and J by 7 bases, with 18 bases between them. The sampling schedule covered blood at baseline, cycle 4 day 1, and cycle 7 day 1. The sample in question was CD4+ or CD8+ T cells sorted from blood, obtained in a trial of the OX40 agonist ivuxolimab. The receptor was derived from an adult with an advanced solid tumor such as melanoma, head and neck, liver or kidney cancer. The rearrangement links TRBV28 to TRBJ2-1; D could derive from TRBD1 or TRBD2 (5 bases each). The CDR3: CASSIPGRPFNEQFF. In DNA, the CDR3 is TGTGCCAGCAGTATCCCGGGACGACCGTTTAATGAGCAGTTCTTC.